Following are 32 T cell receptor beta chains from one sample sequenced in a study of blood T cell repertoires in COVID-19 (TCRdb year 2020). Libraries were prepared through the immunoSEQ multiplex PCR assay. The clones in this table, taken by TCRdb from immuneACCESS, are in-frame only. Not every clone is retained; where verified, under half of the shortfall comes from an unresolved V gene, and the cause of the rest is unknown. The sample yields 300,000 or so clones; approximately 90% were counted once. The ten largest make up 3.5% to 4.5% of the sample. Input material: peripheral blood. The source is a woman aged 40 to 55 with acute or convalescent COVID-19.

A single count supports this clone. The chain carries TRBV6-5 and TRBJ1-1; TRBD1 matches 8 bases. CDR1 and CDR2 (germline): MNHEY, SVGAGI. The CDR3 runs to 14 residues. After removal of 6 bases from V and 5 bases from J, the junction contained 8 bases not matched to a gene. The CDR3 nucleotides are TGTGCCAGCAGGGACAGGGAGGCCAGGACTGAAGCTTTCTTT. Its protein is CASRDREARTEAFF.

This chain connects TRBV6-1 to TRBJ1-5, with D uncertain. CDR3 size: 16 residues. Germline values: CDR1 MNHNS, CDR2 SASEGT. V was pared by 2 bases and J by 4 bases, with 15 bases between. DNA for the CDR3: TGTGCCAGCAGTGAAAAAAGTTGGCAGGAAAATCAGCCCCAGCATTTT. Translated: CASSEKSWQENQPQHF.

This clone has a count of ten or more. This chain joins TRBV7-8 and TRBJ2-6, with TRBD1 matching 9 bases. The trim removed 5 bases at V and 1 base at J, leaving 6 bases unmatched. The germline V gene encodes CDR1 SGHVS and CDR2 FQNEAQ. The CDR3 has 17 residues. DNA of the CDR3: TGTGCCAGCAGCACCGGGACAGGGTTTTCTGGGGCCAACGTCCTGACTTTC. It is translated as CASSTGTGFSGANVLTF.

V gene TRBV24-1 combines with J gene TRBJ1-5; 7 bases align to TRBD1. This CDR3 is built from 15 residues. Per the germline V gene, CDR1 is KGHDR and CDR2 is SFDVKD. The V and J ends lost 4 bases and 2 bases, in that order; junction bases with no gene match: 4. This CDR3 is CATSEKGAGNQPQHF. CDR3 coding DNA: TGTGCCACCAGTGAAAAGGGGGCTGGCAATCAGCCCCAGCATTTT.

CDR3 in DNA: TGTGCCAGCAGCATCAGGACAGGGGGCCATGCAGATACGCAGTATTTT. This translates into CASSIRTGGHADTQYF. The rearrangement uses TRBV13 and TRBJ2-3, with TRBD1 matching 11 bases. Germline CDR1 PRHDT, CDR2 FYEKMQ (reference sequence). CDR3 size: 16 residues. With 5 bases clipped from V and 4 bases from J, the junction kept 8 bases outside the gene matches.

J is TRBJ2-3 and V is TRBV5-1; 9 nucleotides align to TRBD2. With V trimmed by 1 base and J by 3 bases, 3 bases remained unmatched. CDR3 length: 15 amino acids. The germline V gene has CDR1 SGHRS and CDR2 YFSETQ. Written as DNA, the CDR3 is TGCGCCAGCAGCTTGCAGACTAGCGGAACAGATACGCAGTATTTT. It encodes CASSLQTSGTDTQYF.

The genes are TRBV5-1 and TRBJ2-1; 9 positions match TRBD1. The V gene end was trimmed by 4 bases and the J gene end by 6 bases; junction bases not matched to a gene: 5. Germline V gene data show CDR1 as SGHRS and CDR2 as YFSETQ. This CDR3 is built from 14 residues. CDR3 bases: TGCGCCAGCAGCCGGGGGACAGGGTCCAATGAGCAGTTCTTC. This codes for CASSRGTGSNEQFF. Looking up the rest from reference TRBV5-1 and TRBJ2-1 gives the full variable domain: KAGVTQTPRYLIKTRGQQVTLSCSPISGHRSVSWYQQTPGQGLQFLFEYFSETQRNKGNFPGRFSGRQFSNSRSEMNVSTLELGDSALYLCASSRGTGSNEQFFGPGTRLTVL.

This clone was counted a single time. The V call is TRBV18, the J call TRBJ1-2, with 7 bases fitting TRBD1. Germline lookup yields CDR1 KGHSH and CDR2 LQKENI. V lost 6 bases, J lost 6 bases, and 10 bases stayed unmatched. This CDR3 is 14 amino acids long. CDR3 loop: CASSPRQGDDGYTF. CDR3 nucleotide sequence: TGTGCCAGCTCTCCGAGACAGGGCGACGATGGCTACACCTTC.

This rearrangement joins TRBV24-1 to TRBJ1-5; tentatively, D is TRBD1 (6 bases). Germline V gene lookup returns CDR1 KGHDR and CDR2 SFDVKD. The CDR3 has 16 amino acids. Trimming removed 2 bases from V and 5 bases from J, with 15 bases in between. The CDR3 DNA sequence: TGTGCCACCAGTGATTCTAGGACAGTCGCTTATCAGCCCCAGCATTTT. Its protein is CATSDSRTVAYQPQHF.

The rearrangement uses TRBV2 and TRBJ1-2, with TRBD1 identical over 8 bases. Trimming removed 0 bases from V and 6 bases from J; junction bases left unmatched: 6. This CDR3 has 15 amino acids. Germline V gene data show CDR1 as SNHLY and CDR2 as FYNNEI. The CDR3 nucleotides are TGTGCCAGCAGTGAAGCTGGGGAACAGGGGGATGGCTACACCTTC. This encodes CASSEAGEQGDGYTF.

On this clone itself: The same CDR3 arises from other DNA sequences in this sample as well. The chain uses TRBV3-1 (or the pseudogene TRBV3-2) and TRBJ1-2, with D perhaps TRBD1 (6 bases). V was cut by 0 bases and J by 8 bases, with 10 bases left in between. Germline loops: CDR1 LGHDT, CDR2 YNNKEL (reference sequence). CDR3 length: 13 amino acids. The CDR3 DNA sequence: TGTGCCAGCAGCCAAGAGGGGGCGGGCGGCTACACCTTC. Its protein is CASSQEGAGGYTF.

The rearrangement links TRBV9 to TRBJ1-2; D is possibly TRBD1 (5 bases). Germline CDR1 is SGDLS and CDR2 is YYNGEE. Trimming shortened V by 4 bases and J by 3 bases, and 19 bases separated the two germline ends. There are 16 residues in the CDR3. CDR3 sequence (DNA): TGTGCCAGCAGCCCTAGGTTGGGGGGGGTGGACTATGGCTACACCTTC. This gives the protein CASSPRLGGVDYGYTF.

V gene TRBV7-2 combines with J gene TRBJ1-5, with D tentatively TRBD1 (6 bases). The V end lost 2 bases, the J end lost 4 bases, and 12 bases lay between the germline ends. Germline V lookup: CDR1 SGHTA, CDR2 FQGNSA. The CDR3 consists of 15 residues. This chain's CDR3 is CASSLMVGANQPQHF. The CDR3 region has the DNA TGTGCCAGCAGCTTAATGGTGGGGGCTAATCAGCCCCAGCATTTT.

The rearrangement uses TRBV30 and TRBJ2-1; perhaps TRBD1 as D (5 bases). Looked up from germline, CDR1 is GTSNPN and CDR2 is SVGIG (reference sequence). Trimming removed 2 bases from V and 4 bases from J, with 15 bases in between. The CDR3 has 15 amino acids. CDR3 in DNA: TGTGCCTGGAGTTCAGGGAATTCCTTTTACAATGAGCAGTTCTTC. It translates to CAWSSGNSFYNEQFF.

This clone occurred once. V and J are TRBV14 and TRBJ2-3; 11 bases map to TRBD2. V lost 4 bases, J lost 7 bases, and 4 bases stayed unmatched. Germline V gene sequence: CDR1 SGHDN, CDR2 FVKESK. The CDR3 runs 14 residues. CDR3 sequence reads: CASSLAGGRNTQYF. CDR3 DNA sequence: TGTGCCAGCAGCCTAGCGGGGGGGCGGAATACGCAGTATTTT.

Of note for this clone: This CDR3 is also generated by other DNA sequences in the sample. CDR3 DNA: TGTGCCAGCAGGGGACTAAACACCGGGGAGCTGTTTTTT. Translating it yields CASRGLNTGELFF. J is TRBJ2-2 and V is TRBV6-5; 7 nucleotides align to TRBD2. Per germline, CDR1 MNHEY and CDR2 SVGAGI. J was trimmed by 2 bases and V by 6 bases; bases with no gene match: 0. The CDR3 is 13 residues long.

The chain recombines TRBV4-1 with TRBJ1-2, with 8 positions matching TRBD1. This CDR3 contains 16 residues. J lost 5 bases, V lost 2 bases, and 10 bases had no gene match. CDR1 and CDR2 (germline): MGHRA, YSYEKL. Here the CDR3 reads CASSQRTGMGKYGYTF. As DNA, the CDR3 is TGCGCCAGCAGCCAAAGGACAGGGATGGGCAAGTATGGCTACACCTTC.

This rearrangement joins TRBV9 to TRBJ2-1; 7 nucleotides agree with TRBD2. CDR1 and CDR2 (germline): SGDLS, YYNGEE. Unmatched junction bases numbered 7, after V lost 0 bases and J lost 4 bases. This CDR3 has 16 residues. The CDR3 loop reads CASSVAVGGTYNEQFF. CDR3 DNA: TGTGCCAGCAGCGTAGCTGTCGGGGGGACTTACAATGAGCAGTTCTTC. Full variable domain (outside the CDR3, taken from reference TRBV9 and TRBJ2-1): DSGVTQTPKHLITATGQRVTLRCSPRSGDLSVYWYQQSLDQGLQFLIQYYNGEERAKGNILERFSAQQFPDLHSELNLSSLELGDSALYFCASSVAVGGTYNEQFFGPGTRLTVL.

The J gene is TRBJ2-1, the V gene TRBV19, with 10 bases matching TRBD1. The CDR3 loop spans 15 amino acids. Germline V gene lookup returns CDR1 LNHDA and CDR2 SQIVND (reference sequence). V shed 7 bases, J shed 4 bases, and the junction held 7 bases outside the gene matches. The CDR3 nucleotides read TGTGCCAGTACGCCCGGGACAGGGGCGTACAATGAGCAGTTCTTC. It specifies CASTPGTGAYNEQFF.

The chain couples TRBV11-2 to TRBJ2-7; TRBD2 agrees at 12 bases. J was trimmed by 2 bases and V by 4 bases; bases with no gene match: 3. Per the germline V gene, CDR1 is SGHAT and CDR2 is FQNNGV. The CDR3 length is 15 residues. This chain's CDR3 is CASSSLAGGPYEQYV. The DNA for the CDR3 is TGTGCCAGCAGCTCCCTAGCGGGGGGGCCCTACGAGCAGTACGTC.

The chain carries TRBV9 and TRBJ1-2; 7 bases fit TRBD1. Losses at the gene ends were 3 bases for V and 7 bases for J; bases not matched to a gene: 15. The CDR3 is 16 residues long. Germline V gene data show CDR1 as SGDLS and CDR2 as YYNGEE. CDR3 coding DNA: TGTGCCAGCAGCGCCCCTTCGACAGGGATCTCTATTGGCTACACCTTC. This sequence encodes CASSAPSTGISIGYTF.

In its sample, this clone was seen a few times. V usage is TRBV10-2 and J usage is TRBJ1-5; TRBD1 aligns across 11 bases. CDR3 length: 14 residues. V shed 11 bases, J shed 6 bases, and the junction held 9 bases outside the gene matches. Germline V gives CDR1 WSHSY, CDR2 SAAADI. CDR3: CASSGQGAIQPQHF. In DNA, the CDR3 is TGCGCCTCTTCAGGACAGGGGGCGATTCAGCCCCAGCATTTT.

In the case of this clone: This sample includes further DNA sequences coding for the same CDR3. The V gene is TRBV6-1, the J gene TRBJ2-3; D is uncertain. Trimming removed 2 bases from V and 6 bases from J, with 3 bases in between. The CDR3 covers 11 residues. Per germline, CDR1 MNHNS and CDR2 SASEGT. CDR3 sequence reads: CASSELDTQYF. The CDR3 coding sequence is TGTGCCAGCAGTGAACTTGATACGCAGTATTTT.

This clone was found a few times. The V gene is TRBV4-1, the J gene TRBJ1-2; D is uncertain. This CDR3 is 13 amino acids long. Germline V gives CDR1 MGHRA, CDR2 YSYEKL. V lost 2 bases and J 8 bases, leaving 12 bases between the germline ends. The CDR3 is CASSQSGHKGYTF. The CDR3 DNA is TGCGCCAGCAGCCAAAGCGGGCATAAGGGCTACACCTTC.

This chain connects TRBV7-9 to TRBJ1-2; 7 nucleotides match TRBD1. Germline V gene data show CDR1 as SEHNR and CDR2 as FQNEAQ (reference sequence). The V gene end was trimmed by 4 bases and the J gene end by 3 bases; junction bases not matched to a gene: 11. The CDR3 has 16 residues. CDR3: CASSSWDSPHYYGYTF. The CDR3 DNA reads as TGTGCCAGCAGCTCCTGGGACAGTCCACATTACTATGGCTACACCTTC.

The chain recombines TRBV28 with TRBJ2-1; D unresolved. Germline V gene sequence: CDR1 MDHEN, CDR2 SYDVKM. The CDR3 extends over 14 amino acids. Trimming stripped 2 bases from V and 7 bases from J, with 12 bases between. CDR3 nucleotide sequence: TGTGCCAGCAGTTTAGTTAACCGCGGAAATGAGCAGTTCTTC. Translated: CASSLVNRGNEQFF.

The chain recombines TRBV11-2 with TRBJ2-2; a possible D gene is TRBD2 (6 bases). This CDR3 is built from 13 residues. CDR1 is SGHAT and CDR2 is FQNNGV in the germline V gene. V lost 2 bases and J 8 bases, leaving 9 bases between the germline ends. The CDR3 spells CASSLRGLGELFF. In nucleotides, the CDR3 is TGTGCCAGCAGCTTACGGGGGTTGGGGGAGCTGTTTTTT.

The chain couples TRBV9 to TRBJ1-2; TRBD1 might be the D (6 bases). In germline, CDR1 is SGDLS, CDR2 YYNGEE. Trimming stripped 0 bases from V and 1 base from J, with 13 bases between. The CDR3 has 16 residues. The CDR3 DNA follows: TGTGCCAGCAGCGTAGCCTCGGCAGGGGTTAACTATGGCTACACCTTC. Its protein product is CASSVASAGVNYGYTF.

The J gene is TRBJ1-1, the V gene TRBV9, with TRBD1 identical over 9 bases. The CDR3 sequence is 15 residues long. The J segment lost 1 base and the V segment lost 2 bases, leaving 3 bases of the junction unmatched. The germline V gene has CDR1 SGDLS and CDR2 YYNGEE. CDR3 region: CASSVTGQGNTEAFF. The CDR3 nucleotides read TGTGCCAGCAGCGTGACGGGACAGGGGAACACTGAAGCTTTCTTT. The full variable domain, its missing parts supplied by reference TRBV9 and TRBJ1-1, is DSGVTQTPKHLITATGQRVTLRCSPRSGDLSVYWYQQSLDQGLQFLIQYYNGEERAKGNILERFSAQQFPDLHSELNLSSLELGDSALYFCASSVTGQGNTEAFFGQGTRLTVV.

The CDR3 DNA reads as TGTGCCATCAGTGAAGGAGGGGTGATTCGCTCCGAGCAGTACGTC. Residues: CAISEGGVIRSEQYV. V gene TRBV10-3 combines with J gene TRBJ2-7; D is perhaps TRBD2 (6 bases). The CDR3 totals 15 residues. Germline V CDR1 and CDR2: ENHRY, SYGVKD. Trimming removed 3 bases from V and 6 bases from J, with 18 bases in between.

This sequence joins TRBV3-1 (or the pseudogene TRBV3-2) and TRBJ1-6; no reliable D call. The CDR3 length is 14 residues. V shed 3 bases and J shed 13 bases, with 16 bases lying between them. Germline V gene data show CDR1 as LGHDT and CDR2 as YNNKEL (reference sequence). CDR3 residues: CASSHTDGGGPLHF. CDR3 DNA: TGTGCCAGCAGCCATACGGACGGCGGAGGGCCCCTCCACTTT.

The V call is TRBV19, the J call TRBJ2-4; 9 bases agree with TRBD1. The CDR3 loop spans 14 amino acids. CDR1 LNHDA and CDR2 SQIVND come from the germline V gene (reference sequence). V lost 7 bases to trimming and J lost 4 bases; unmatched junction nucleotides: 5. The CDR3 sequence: CASTPGQGKNIQYF. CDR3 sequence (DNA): TGTGCCAGTACACCGGGACAGGGTAAAAACATTCAGTACTTC.